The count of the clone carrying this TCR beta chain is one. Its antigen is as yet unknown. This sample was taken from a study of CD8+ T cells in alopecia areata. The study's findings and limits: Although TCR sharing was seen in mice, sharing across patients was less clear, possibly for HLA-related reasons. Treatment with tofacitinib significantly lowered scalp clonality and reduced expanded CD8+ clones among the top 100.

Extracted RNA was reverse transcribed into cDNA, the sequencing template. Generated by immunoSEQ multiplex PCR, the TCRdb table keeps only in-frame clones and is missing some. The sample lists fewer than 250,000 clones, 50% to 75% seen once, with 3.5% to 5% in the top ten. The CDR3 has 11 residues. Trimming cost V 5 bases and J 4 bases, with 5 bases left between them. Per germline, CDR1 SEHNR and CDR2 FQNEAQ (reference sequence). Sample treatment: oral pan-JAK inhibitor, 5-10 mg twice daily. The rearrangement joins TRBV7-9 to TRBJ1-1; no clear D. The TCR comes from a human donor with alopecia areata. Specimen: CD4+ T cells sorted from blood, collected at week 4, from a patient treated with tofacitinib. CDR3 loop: CASSIATEAFF. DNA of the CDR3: TGTGCCAGCAGCATCGCCACTGAAGCTTTCTTT.